This T cell receptor (beta chain) stems from a study of blood T cell repertoires in COVID-19. Germline-derived CDR1 and CDR2 are SNHLY and FYNNEI. The J segment lost 6 bases and the V segment lost 8 bases, leaving 8 bases of the junction unmatched. CDR3 length equals 13 residues. Profiled with immunoSEQ multiplex PCR; TCRdb holds only in-frame clones, not every one. This table has roughly 200,000 clones, over 70% appearing once. The specimen sequenced was peripheral blood. The TCR comes from a man between 40 and 49 years old with acute or convalescent COVID-19. The V and J genes are TRBV2 and TRBJ1-2, with 8 bases that match TRBD1. CDR3: CASSFTDRDGYTF. The CDR3 coding sequence is TGTGCCAGCTCCTTCACGGACAGGGATGGCTACACCTTC.